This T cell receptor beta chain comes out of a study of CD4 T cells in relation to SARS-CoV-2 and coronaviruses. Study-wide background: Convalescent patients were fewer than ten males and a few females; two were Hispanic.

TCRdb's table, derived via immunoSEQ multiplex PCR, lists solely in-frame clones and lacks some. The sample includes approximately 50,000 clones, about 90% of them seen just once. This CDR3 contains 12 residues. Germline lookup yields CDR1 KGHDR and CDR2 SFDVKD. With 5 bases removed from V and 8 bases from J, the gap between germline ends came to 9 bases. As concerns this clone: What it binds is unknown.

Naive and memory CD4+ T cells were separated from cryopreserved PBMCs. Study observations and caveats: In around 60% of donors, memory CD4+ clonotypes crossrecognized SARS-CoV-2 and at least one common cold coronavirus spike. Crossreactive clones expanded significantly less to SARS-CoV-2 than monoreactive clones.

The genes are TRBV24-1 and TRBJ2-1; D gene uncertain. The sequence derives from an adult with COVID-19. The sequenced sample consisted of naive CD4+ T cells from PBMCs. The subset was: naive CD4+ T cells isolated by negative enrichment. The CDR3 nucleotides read TGTGCCACCAGTGGAAATAGGGATGAGCAGTTCTTC. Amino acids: CATSGNRDEQFF.